The 27 T cell receptor beta chains reported below all come from one sample, sequenced in a study of CD8 T cells in ankylosing spondylitis. TCRdb re-analysed the 5' RACE reads in MiXCR, keeping a single row per CDR3 protein. The sample has under 250,000 distinct CDR3 sequences; roughly 10% are singletons. The sample consisted of blood, either unsorted or a sorted T cell fraction (not recorded which). Source of these receptors: a male donor with ankylosing spondylitis or in good health (not recorded which).

In this sample, this clonotype turned up many times. Here the CDR3 reads CASSDRQAAGYTF. The CDR3 DNA follows: TGTGCCAGCAGTGATCGACAGGCCGCGGGCTACACCTTC. This chain connects TRBV25-1 to TRBJ1-2; D is possibly TRBD1 (6 bases). Trimming removed 3 bases at V and 8 bases at J, with 13 bases between. The CDR3 has 13 residues. Germline values: CDR1 MGHDK, CDR2 SYGVNS.

This clonotype was observed many times. The V call is TRBV6-5, the J call TRBJ2-2; D remains ambiguous. V was trimmed by 1 base and J by 1 base, leaving 4 bases between them. The length of the CDR3 is 14 residues. Per germline, CDR1 MNHEY and CDR2 SVGAGI. This CDR3 is CASSYWGNTGELFF. CDR3 sequence (DNA): TGTGCCAGCAGTTACTGGGGGAACACCGGGGAGCTGTTTTTT.

This clonotype was detected many times. The chain carries TRBV30 and TRBJ2-5, with 8 bases lining up with TRBD2. This CDR3 contains 14 residues. CDR1 GTSNPN and CDR2 SVGIG come from the germline V gene (reference sequence). V was pared by 2 bases and J by 4 bases, with 6 bases of the junction left unmatched. The chain's CDR3 is CAWSFHSGTETQYF. CDR3 nucleotide sequence: TGTGCCTGGAGTTTTCATAGCGGGACAGAGACCCAGTACTTC.

The gene calls are TRBV7-8 and TRBJ1-1; D is uncertain. Germline lookup yields CDR1 SGHVS and CDR2 FQNEAQ. The germline V and J ends were trimmed by 4 bases and 6 bases, with 12 bases remaining between them. This CDR3 has 13 residues. Here the CDR3 DNA reads TGTGCCAGCAGCTCCCTCACGGAGTCTGAAGCTTTCTTT. As protein: CASSSLTESEAFF.

The genes are TRBV20-1 and TRBJ1-3; no reliable D call. CDR1 and CDR2 (germline): DFQATT, SNEGSKA (reference sequence). Between the trimmed V and J ends, which lost 7 bases and 8 bases, there was a span of 18 bases. The CDR3 spans 13 residues. The CDR3 sequence: CSVKFGPRDTIYF. In nucleotides, the CDR3 is TGCAGTGTAAAGTTTGGGCCTAGGGACACCATATATTTT.

As regards this clonotype: A single base separates this from a much larger clone, so it may be a read error. V is TRBV13 and J is TRBJ2-2; the D gene could be TRBD1 or TRBD2 (6 bases each). Trimming took 7 bases from V and 8 from J, leaving 14 bases between them. The CDR3 covers 13 residues. The V gene's germline CDR1 is PRHDT and CDR2 FYEKMQ (reference sequence). The CDR3 loop reads CASMSEGGGELFF. For the CDR3, the DNA is TGTGCCAGCATGTCGGAGGGGGGAGGGGAGCTGTTTTTT.

As regards this clonotype: Here the CDR3 omits its conserved ending phenylalanine or tryptophan, so a read error is the likely source. J is TRBJ1-1 and V is TRBV12-3 or TRBV12-4; D call uncertain. The CDR3 totals 14 residues. CDR3 DNA sequence: TGTGCCAGCAGTTGGATTATGGTGAACACTGCAGCTTTCCTT. This encodes CASSWIMVNTAAFL.

In this sample, this clonotype turned up many times. The rearrangement joins TRBV10-3 to TRBJ1-5; D ambiguous. Germline loops: CDR1 ENHRY, CDR2 SYGVKD. The CDR3 loop spans 12 amino acids. Between the trimmed V and J ends, which lost 5 bases and 0 bases, there was a span of 2 bases. The CDR3 DNA reads TGTGCCATCAGTTCTAGCAATCAGCCCCAGCATTTT. Protein product: CAISSSNQPQHF.

The chain uses TRBV5-1 and TRBJ2-7, with a tentative D call TRBD2 (5 bases). Trimming took 1 base from V and 6 from J, leaving 14 bases between them. This CDR3 has 14 amino acids. Germline V gene sequence: CDR1 SGHRS, CDR2 YFSETQ. CDR3 sequence: CASSLFSRDSEQYF. CDR3 sequence (DNA): TGCGCCAGCAGCTTGTTCTCCCGGGATAGCGAGCAGTACTTC.

This clonotype was recorded a few times. The CDR3 reads CAWTEGASVVYEQYF. Here the CDR3 DNA reads TGTGCCTGGACCGAGGGGGCCTCGGTCGTTTACGAGCAGTACTTC. V gene TRBV30 combines with J gene TRBJ2-7, with 7 bases that match TRBD1. The germline V gene encodes CDR1 GTSNPN and CDR2 SVGIG (reference sequence). The CDR3 totals 15 residues. Trimming at V came to 4 bases and at J to 4 bases, leaving 13 bases not matched to a gene. Full variable domain (remainder filled in from reference TRBV30 and TRBJ2-7): SQTIHQWPATLVQPVGSPLSLECTVEGTSNPNLYWYRQAAGRGLQLLFYSVGIGQISSEVPQNLSASRPQDRQFILSSKKLLLSDSGFYLCAWTEGASVVYEQYFGPGTRLTVT.

This rearrangement joins TRBV6-1 to TRBJ1-3; no firm D call. Trimming removed 8 bases from V and 8 bases from J, with 13 bases in between. This CDR3 contains 12 residues. Germline assignment: CDR1 MNHNS and CDR2 SASEGT. CDR3 nucleotides: TGTGCCAGCGGACGAGTCGGGGACACCATATATTTT. Its translation: CASGRVGDTIYF.

As concerns this clonotype: A read error may explain this, as a much larger clone is one base away. This rearrangement joins TRBV20-1 to TRBJ2-1; D could derive from TRBD1 or TRBD2 (5 bases each). CDR3 length: 15 residues. Germline-derived CDR1 and CDR2 are DFQATT and SNEGSKA (reference sequence). V lost 6 bases and J 3 bases, leaving 18 bases between the germline ends. CDR3 loop: CSARDPGPGYNEQFF. The DNA of the CDR3 is TGCAGTGCCAGGGATCCGGGACCGGGCTACAATGAGCAGTTCTTC.

The CDR3 region has the DNA TGTGCCACCCGGACTCTCCGGGACACTGAAGCTTTCTTT. As protein: CATRTLRDTEAFF. The rearrangement joins TRBV6-1 to TRBJ1-1; D is undetermined. Germline assignment: CDR1 MNHNS and CDR2 SASEGT. V shed 10 bases and J shed 3 bases, with 15 bases lying between them. This CDR3 is 13 amino acids long.

This clonotype was recorded a few times. The rearrangement joins TRBV9 to TRBJ2-7; perhaps D is TRBD1 or TRBD2 (5 bases each). The V and J ends lost 4 bases and 0 bases respectively, with 17 bases between them. The CDR3 is made up of 16 amino acids. In germline, CDR1 is SGDLS, CDR2 YYNGEE. The CDR3 loop is CASSSRDGKSSYEQYF. The CDR3 DNA is TGTGCCAGCAGCTCAAGGGACGGCAAGAGCTCCTACGAGCAGTACTTC.

This clonotype has a count of ten or more. The chain uses TRBV18 and TRBJ2-3; D is undetermined. CDR1 KGHSH and CDR2 LQKENI come from the germline V gene. The CDR3 has 14 residues. Trimming took off 1 base at V and 4 bases at J, with 9 bases between the two ends. The CDR3 spells CASSPLGLADTQYF. The CDR3 DNA reads TGTGCCAGCTCACCACTTGGCCTGGCAGATACGCAGTATTTT.

The rearrangement uses TRBV9 and TRBJ2-3; D is possibly TRBD2 (6 bases). This CDR3 region has 17 residues. The germline V and J ends were trimmed by 0 bases and 6 bases, with 20 bases remaining between them. Germline V gene lookup returns CDR1 SGDLS and CDR2 YYNGEE. CDR3 DNA sequence: TGTGCCAGCAGCGTAGCGGCCGAGACTAGGACCTCGGATACGCAGTATTTT. The encoded protein is CASSVAAETRTSDTQYF.

This clonotype occurred many times. V gene TRBV25-1 combines with J gene TRBJ1-6, with D possibly being TRBD1 (5 bases). V lost 4 bases to trimming and J lost 10 bases, with 11 bases between them. The CDR3 consists of 13 residues. Germline V gives CDR1 MGHDK, CDR2 SYGVNS. The CDR3 sequence: CASSGKGRSPLHF. In nucleotides, the CDR3 is TGTGCCAGCAGTGGAAAGGGGCGCTCACCCCTCCACTTT.

This clonotype has a count of ten or more. The gene calls are TRBV29-1 and TRBJ2-1, with 13 bases identical to TRBD2. Germline CDR1 SQVTM, CDR2 ANQGSEA. Unmatched junction bases numbered 6, after V lost 4 bases and J lost 0 bases. This CDR3 is built from 17 residues. The CDR3 here is CSVGGTSGAHSYNEQFF. The CDR3 coding sequence is TGCAGCGTTGGGGGGACTAGCGGGGCGCACTCCTACAATGAGCAGTTCTTC.

Details on this clonotype: This may be a read error, as it is one base from a much larger clone. The rearrangement links TRBV12-3 or TRBV12-4 to TRBJ2-7; either TRBD1 or TRBD2 may fit D (5 bases each). V lost 3 bases to trimming and J lost 3 bases, with 9 bases between them. This CDR3 is built from 13 residues. CDR3: CASSFGALYEQYF. The CDR3, as DNA: TGTGCCAGCAGTTTCGGGGCCCTCTACGAGCAGTACTTC.

This clonotype was recorded once. A much larger clone differs by one base, so this may be a read error. This chain links TRBV11-2 with TRBJ2-5, with TRBD1 matching 7 bases. CDR1 and CDR2 (germline): SGHAT, FQNNGV. The CDR3 sequence is 17 residues long. CDR3: CASTLDYPGGWGETQYF. The CDR3 nucleotides read TGTGCCAGCACCTTAGATTATCCAGGGGGATGGGGAGAGACCCAGTACTTC.

This clonotype was counted ten times or more. This chain links TRBV27 with TRBJ1-2, with D perhaps matching TRBD1 (5 bases). CDR3 length: 14 amino acids. V was cut by 0 bases and J by 3 bases, with 8 bases left in between. Germline assignment: CDR1 MNHEY and CDR2 SMNVEV (reference sequence). The CDR3 here is CASSLSGTDYGYTF. CDR3 sequence (DNA): TGTGCCAGCAGTTTATCAGGGACGGACTATGGCTACACCTTC.

This clonotype turned up a few times. The V and J genes are TRBV2 and TRBJ2-3, with 7 bases that match TRBD2. Germline V CDR1 and CDR2: SNHLY, FYNNEI. V gave up 1 base and J gave up 5 bases; unmatched junction bases: 6. CDR3 size: 15 residues. The DNA of the CDR3 is TGTGCCAGCAGTGAAGTTGGGGGGGGAGGAGATACGCAGTATTTT. Its translation is CASSEVGGGGDTQYF.

This clonotype occurred many times. The chain is built from TRBV20-1 and TRBJ1-2; unclear D gene. Germline V CDR1 and CDR2: DFQATT, SNEGSKA (reference sequence). This CDR3 has 11 amino acids. Trimming stripped 5 bases from V and 8 bases from J, with 12 bases between. The chain's CDR3 is CSAPDWGGYTF. DNA of the CDR3: TGCAGTGCTCCTGACTGGGGAGGCTACACCTTC.

This clonotype was detected many times. One end of the junction fails to match germline, which may point to a read error. The genes are TRBV6-5 and TRBJ1-1, with 11 bases that match TRBD1. Germline V gene data show CDR1 as MNHEY and CDR2 as SVGAGI. CDR3 length: 13 residues. CDR3 DNA: TGTGCCAGCAGTTACGGGACAGGGGGATTTTGGAATTTT. It encodes CASSYGTGGFWNF.

The table lists this clonotype with many counts. This chain links TRBV7-6 with TRBJ2-1; D is perhaps TRBD1 (5 bases). CDR3 length: 16 amino acids. Per the germline V gene, CDR1 is SGHVS and CDR2 is FNYEAQ. Trimming left V 4 bases short and J 0 bases short, with 13 bases between. The CDR3 loop is CASSSRQSSSYNEQFF. CDR3 sequence (DNA): TGTGCCAGCAGCTCCCGACAGTCCAGCTCCTACAATGAGCAGTTCTTC.

By sample share, this clonotype is medium-sized. This chain joins TRBV12-3 or TRBV12-4 and TRBJ2-2, with TRBD2 matching over 8 bases. This CDR3 comprises 15 residues. V shed 6 bases, J shed 4 bases, and the junction held 7 bases outside the gene matches. CDR3 sequence reads: CASSPGSGSTGELFF. For the CDR3, the DNA is TGTGCCAGCAGCCCGGGGAGCGGGAGCACCGGGGAGCTGTTTTTT.

This clonotype was recorded a few times. The chain combines TRBV7-9 with TRBJ1-3; a possible D gene is TRBD1 (5 bases). The germline CDR1 and CDR2 sequences are SEHNR and FQNEAQ (reference sequence). The CDR3 length is 15 residues. The ends were cut back, 5 bases at V and 0 bases at J, with 11 bases in the middle. The CDR3: CASSRDRLSGNTIYF. The DNA of the CDR3 is TGTGCCAGCAGCCGGGACCGACTCTCTGGAAACACCATATATTTT. Supplemented by reference TRBV7-9 and TRBJ1-3, the full variable domain reads DTGVSQNPRHKITKRGQNVTFRCDPISEHNRLYWYRQTLGQGPEFLTYFQNEAQLEKSRLLSDRFSAERPKGSFSTLEIQRTEQGDSAMYLCASSRDRLSGNTIYFGEGSWLTVV.